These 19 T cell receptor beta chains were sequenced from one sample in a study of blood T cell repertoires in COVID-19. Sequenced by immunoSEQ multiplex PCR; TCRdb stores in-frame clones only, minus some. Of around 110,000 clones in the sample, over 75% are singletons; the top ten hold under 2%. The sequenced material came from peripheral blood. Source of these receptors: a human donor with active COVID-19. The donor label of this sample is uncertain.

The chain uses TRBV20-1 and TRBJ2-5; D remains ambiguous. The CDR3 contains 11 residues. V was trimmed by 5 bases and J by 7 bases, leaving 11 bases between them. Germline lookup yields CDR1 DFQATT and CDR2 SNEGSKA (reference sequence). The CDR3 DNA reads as TGCAGTGCTTACACCCTTGGGACCCAGTACTTC. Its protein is CSAYTLGTQYF.

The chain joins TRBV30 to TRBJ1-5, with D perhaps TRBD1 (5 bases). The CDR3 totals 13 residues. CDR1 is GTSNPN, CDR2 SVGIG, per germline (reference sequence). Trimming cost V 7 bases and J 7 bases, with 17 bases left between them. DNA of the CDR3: TGTGCCTCGGGGCAGACCCGGGGGCAGCCCCAGCATTTT. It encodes CASGQTRGQPQHF.

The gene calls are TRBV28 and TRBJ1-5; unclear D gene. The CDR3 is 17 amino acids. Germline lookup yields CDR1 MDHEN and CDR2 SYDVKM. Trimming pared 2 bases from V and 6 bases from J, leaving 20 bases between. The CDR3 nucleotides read TGTGCCAGCAGTTTAATCGGCTTTACTAAACCCGGTCAGCCCCAGCATTTT. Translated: CASSLIGFTKPGQPQHF.

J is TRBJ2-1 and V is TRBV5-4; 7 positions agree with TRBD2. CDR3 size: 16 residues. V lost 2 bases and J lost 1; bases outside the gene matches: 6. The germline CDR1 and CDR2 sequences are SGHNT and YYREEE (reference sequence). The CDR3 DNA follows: TGTGCCAGCAGCTTAGGGGCACTAGCGTCCTACAATGAGCAGTTCTTC. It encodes CASSLGALASYNEQFF.

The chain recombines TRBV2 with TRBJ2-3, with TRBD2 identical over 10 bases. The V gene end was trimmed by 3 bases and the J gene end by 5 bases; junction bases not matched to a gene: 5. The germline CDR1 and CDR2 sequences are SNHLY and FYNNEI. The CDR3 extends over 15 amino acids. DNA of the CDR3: TGTGCCAGCAGTGAGAAGCGGGGGGGCCTAGATACGCAGTATTTT. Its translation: CASSEKRGGLDTQYF. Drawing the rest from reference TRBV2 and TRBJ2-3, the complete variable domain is EPEVTQTPSHQVTQMGQEVILRCVPISNHLYFYWYRQILGQKVEFLVSFYNNEISEKSEIFDDQFSVERPDGSNFTLKIRSTKLEDSAMYFCASSEKRGGLDTQYFGPGTRLTVL.

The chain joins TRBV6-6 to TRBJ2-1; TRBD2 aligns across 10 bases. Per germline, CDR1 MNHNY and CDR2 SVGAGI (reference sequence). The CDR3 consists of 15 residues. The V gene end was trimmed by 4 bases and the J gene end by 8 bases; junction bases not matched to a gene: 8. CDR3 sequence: CASSSTSGVVDEQFF. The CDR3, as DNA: TGTGCCAGCAGTTCAACTAGCGGGGTGGTCGATGAGCAGTTCTTC.

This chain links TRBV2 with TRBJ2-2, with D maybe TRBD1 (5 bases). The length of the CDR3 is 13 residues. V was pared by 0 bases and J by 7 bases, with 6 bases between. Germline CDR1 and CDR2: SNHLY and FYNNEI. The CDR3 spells CASSEARGGELFF. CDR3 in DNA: TGTGCCAGCAGTGAAGCTAGGGGCGGGGAGCTGTTTTTT.

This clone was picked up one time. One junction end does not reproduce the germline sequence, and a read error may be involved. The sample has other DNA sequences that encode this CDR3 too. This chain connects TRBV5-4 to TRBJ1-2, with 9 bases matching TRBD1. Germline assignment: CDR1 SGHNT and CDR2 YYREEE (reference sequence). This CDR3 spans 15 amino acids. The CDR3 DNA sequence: TGTGCTAGCAGCTTTAGTACAGGGGGCGTCTATGGCTACACCTTC. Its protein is CASSFSTGGVYGYTF.

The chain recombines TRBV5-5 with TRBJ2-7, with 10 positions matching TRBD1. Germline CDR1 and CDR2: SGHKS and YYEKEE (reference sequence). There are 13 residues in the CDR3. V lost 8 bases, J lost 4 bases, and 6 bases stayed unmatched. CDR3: CASWDRGSYEQYF. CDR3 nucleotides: TGTGCCAGTTGGGACAGGGGTTCGTACGAGCAGTACTTC.

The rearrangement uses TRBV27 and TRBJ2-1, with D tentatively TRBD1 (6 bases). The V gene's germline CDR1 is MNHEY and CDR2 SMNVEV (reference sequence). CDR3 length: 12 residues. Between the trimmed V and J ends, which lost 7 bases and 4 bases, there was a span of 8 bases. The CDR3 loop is CASTDRYNEQFF. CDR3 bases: TGTGCCAGCACGGACAGATACAATGAGCAGTTCTTC.

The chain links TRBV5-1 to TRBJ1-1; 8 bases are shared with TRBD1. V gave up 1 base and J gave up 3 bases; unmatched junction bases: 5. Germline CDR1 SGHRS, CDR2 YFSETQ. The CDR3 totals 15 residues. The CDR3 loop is CASSLLGQADTEAFF. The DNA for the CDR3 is TGCGCCAGCAGCTTGCTGGGACAGGCAGACACTGAAGCTTTCTTT.

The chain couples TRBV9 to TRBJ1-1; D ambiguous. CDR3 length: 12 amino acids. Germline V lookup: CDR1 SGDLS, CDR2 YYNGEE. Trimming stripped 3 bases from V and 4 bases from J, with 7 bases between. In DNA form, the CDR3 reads TGTGCCAGCAGCGGTCTACGCACTGAAGCTTTCTTT. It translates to CASSGLRTEAFF.

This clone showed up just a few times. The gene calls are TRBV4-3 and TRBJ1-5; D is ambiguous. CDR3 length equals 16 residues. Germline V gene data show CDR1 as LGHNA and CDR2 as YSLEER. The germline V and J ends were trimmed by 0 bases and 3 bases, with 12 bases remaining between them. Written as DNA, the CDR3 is TGCGCCAGCAGCCAAGAGATCCGCACTCCCAATCAGCCCCAGCATTTT. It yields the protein CASSQEIRTPNQPQHF.

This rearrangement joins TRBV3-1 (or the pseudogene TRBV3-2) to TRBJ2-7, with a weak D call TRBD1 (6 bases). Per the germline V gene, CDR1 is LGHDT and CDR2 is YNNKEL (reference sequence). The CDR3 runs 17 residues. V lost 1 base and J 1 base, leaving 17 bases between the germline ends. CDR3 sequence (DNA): TGTGCCAGCAGCCAAGGGGCCGCAGGGGCTTTATCCTACGAGCAGTACTTC. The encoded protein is CASSQGAAGALSYEQYF.

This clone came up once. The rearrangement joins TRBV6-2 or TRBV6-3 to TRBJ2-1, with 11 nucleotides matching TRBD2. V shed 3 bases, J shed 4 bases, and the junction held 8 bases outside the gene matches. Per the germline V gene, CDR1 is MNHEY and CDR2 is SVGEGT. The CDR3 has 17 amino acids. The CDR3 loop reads CASSYYGLAGKYNEQFF. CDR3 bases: TGTGCCAGCAGTTATTACGGACTAGCGGGTAAATACAATGAGCAGTTCTTC.

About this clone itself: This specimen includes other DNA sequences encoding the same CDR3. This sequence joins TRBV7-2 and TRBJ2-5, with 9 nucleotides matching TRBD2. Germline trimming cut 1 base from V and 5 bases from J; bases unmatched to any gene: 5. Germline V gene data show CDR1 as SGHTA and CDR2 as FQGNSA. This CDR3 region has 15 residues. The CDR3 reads CASSLGLAGSETQYF. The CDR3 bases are TGTGCCAGCAGCTTAGGTCTAGCGGGGTCGGAGACCCAGTACTTC. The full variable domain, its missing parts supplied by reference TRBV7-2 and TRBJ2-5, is GAGVSQSPSNKVTEKGKDVELRCDPISGHTALYWYRQSLGQGLEFLIYFQGNSAPDKSGLPSDRFSAERTGGSVSTLTIQRTQQEDSAVYLCASSLGLAGSETQYFGPGTRLLVL.

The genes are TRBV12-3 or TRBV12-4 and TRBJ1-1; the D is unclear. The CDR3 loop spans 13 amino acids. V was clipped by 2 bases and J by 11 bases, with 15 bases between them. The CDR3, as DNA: TGTGCCAGCAGTTTACCGCCGGGGAGTCAGGCTTTCTTT. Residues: CASSLPPGSQAFF.

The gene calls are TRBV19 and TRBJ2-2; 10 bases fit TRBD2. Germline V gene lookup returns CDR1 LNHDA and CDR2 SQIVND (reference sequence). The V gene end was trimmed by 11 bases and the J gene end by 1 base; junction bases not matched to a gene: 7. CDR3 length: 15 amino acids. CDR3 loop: CASHLAGENTGELFF. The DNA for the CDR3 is TGTGCCTCGCACCTAGCGGGGGAGAACACCGGGGAGCTGTTTTTT. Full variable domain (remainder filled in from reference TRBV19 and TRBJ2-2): DGGITQSPKYLFRKEGQNVTLSCEQNLNHDAMYWYRQDPGQGLRLIYYSQIVNDFQKGDIAEGYSVSREKKESFPLTVTSAQKNPTAFYLCASHLAGENTGELFFGEGSRLTVL.

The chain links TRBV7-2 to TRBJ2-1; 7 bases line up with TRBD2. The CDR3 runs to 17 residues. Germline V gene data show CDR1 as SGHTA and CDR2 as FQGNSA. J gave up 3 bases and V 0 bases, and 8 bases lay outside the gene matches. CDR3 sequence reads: CASSLAAGGLYYNEQFF. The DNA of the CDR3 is TGTGCCAGCAGCTTAGCCGCTGGGGGACTATACTACAATGAGCAGTTCTTC. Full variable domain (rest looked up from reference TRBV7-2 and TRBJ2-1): GAGVSQSPSNKVTEKGKDVELRCDPISGHTALYWYRQSLGQGLEFLIYFQGNSAPDKSGLPSDRFSAERTGGSVSTLTIQRTQQEDSAVYLCASSLAAGGLYYNEQFFGPGTRLTVL.